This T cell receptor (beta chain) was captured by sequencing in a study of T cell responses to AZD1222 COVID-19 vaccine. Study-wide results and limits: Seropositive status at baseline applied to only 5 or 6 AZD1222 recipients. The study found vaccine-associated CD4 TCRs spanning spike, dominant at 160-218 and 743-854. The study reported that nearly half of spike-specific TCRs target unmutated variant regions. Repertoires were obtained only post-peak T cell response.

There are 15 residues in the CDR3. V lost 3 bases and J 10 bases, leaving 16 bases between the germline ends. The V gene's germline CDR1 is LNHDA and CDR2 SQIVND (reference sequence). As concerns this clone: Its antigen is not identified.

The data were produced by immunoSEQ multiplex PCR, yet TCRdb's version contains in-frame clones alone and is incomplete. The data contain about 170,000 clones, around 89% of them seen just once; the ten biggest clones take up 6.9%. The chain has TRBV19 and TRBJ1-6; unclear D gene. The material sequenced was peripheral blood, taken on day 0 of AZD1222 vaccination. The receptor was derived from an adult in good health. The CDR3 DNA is TGTGCCAGTAGTATTTTCCTACAGTCTTCCTCACCCCTCCACTTT. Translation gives CASSIFLQSSSPLHF. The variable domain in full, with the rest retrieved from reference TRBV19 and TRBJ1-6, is DGGITQSPKYLFRKEGQNVTLSCEQNLNHDAMYWYRQDPGQGLRLIYYSQIVNDFQKGDIAEGYSVSREKKESFPLTVTSAQKNPTAFYLCASSIFLQSSSPLHFGNGTRLTVT.